This T cell receptor beta chain was documented in a study of blood T cells in healthy people across ages. Study-wide results and caveats: More naive CD4+ cells and higher diversity were found in long-lived than in aged donors. PBMCs left unsorted prevented a conclusive naive versus antigen-experienced comparison.

Details on this clonotype: Its antigen is unidentified.

The second PCR ran roughly 6 to 11 cycles with a sample-barcoded 5' primer and J-beta primers. A single record per CDR3 protein comes from TCRdb applying MiXCR to the 5' RACE reads. The table lists about 1,600,000 distinct CDR3 sequences, 40% to 50% of them singletons. Trimming left V 7 bases short and J 8 bases short, with 20 bases between. CDR3 length: 14 amino acids. Germline V gene sequence: CDR1 SEHNR, CDR2 FQNEAQ (reference sequence). Sequencing used blood. This receptor was taken from a woman aged 18-29 years in good health. The chain has TRBV7-9 and TRBJ1-2; D is ambiguous. Here the CDR3 DNA reads TGTGCCAGCACCCACCCGTTGGACGGAGGAGGCTACACCTTC. Protein: CASTHPLDGGGYTF.